Listed below are T cell receptor beta chains from one sample, sequenced in a study of tumor-infiltrating lymphocytes in localized non-small cell lung cancer. Sequencing used immunoSEQ multiplex PCR; TCRdb keeps in-frame clones, though not all of them. The table records approximately 14,000 clones, 80% to 90% of them present only once. The source material was lung tumor tissue. These receptors all stem from a human donor with non-small cell lung cancer. The CDR3 runs from the conserved cysteine through the conserved F or W. D genes are given only for firm matches. Clone size appears in some rows only: once, few, many, or a class for an expanded clone.

TRBV7-3	.	TRBD2	TRBJ2-7	TGTGCCAGCAGCCTTACTAGCGGGGGCACCTACGAGCAGTACTTC	CASSLTSGGTYEQYF
TRBV10-3	.	.	TRBJ1-2	TGTGCCATCAGTGAACGGGGGCAAGGGGAGGGATACTATGGCTACACCTTC	CAISERGQGEGYYGYTF
TRBV7-8	.	TRBD1	TRBJ1-4	TGTGCCAGCAGCAGACCCCCGGGACAGGAACTGTTTTTT	CASSRPPGQELFF
TRBV7-7	once	.	TRBJ2-7	TGTGCTAGCAGCTTAGATAAGGGAAGAGGTGAGCAGTACTTC	CASSLDKGRGEQYF
TRBV29-1	.	.	TRBJ1-2	TGCAGCGTCGCCGGGACAATCAATGGCTACACCTTC	CSVAGTINGYTF
TRBV6-5	.	TRBD2	TRBJ2-7	TGTGCCAGCAGTTCACGACTAGCGGGGTACTACGAGCAGTACTTC	CASSSRLAGYYEQYF
TRBV18	.	TRBD1	TRBJ1-5	TGTGCCAGCTCCGATCCAGACAGGGGTCAGCCCCAGCATTTT	CASSDPDRGQPQHF
TRBV6-4	.	.	TRBJ2-3	TGTGCCAGCAGTGACGGGTCTAGCACAGATACGCAGTATTTT	CASSDGSSTDTQYF
TRBV10-3	once	.	TRBJ2-2	TGTGCCATCAGTGAGTCTGGGAACACCGGGGAGCTGTTTTTT	CAISESGNTGELFF
TRBV28	few	.	TRBJ2-7	TGTGCCAGCAGTTATCCTAATGACGGCCTCGAGCAGTACTTC	CASSYPNDGLEQYF
TRBV14	.	.	TRBJ1-2	TGTGCCAGCAGCCAAGGTTCAGGCTATGGCTACACCTTC	CASSQGSGYGYTF
TRBV20-1	.	.	TRBJ1-2	TGCAGTGCCAAAGCGACATATCACACCTTC	CSAKATYHTF
TRBV28	.	.	TRBJ1-1	TGTGCCAGCAGTGGCCCCCACACTGAAGCTTTCTTT	CASSGPHTEAFF
TRBV28	once	.	TRBJ1-2	TGTGCCAGCAGGAGGACGCCCTGGGATGGCTACACCTTC	CASRRTPWDGYTF
TRBV7-9	.	TRBD2	TRBJ2-1	TGTGCCAGCAGCTCCGGGACTAGCGGGACCCGATACAATGAGCAGTTCTTC	CASSSGTSGTRYNEQFF
TRBV9	.	TRBD2	TRBJ2-3	TGTGCCAGCAGCGTAGCTAGCGGGACCCCAGATACGCAGTATTTT	CASSVASGTPDTQYF
TRBV14	.	TRBD1	TRBJ2-4	TGTGCCAGCAGGGGGACAGGGACCAAAAACATTCAGTACTTC	CASRGTGTKNIQYF
TRBV5-4	.	.	TRBJ2-3	TGTGCCAGCAGCTTGGAGTCAGATACGCAGTATTTT	CASSLESDTQYF
TRBV7-2	.	.	TRBJ2-3	TGTGCCAGCAGCTTAGGGGTGGTTAGCACAGATACGCAGTATTTT	CASSLGVVSTDTQYF
TRBV7-2	.	.	TRBJ1-5	TGTGCCAGCAGCTTCTATAGCAATCAGCCCCAGCATTTT	CASSFYSNQPQHF
TRBV11-2	.	TRBD2	TRBJ2-3	TGTGCCAGCAGCTTAACGCCAGCGGGGGACACAGATACGCAGTATTTT	CASSLTPAGDTDTQYF
TRBV4-1	few	.	TRBJ2-5	TGCGCCAGCAGCCAAGGTCTTTCCAGGCAAGAGACCCAGTACTTC	CASSQGLSRQETQYF
TRBV6-1	.	.	TRBJ2-7	TGTGCCAGCAGTGAAGGTGAGGTAGGAGAGCAGTACTTC	CASSEGEVGEQYF
TRBV19	.	TRBD2	TRBJ2-2	TGTGCCAGTAGTAGCGGGAGAGACACCGGGGAGCTGTTTTTT	CASSSGRDTGELFF
TRBV7-2	.	TRBD2	TRBJ2-7	TGTGCCAGCAGCCCCGGGACTAGCGGGAGTCTGCAGTACTTC	CASSPGTSGSLQYF
TRBV4-3	.	.	TRBJ1-1	TGCGCCAGCAGCCAAGATCCCATAAAGGCGGCAGGGGCTACTGAAGCTTTCTTT	CASSQDPIKAAGATEAFF